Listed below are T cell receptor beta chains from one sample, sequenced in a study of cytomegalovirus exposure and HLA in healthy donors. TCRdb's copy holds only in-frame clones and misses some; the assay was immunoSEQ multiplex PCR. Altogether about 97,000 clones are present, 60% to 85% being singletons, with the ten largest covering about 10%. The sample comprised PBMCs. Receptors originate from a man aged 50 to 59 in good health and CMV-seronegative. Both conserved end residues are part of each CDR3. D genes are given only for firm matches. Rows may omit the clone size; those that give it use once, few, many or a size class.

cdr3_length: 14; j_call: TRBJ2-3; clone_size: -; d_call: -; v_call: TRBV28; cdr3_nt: TGTGCCAGCCAAGACGGGGAGGCGACAGATACGCAGTATTTT; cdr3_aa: CASQDGEATDTQYF
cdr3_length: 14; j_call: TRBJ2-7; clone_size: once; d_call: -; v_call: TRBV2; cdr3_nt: TGTGCCAGCAGTGGGGCCCGGACTGCCTACGAGCAGTACTTC; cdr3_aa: CASSGARTAYEQYF
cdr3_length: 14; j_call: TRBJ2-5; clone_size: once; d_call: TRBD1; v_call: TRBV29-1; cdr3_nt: TGCAGCGTCGAAAATAGGACAGGGCTTGGGGAGCAGTACTTC; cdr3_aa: CSVENRTGLGEQYF
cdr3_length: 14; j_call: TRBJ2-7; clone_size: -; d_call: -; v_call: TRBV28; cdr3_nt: TGTGCCAGCAGCCAAAACCAGGGATCCTACGAGCAGTACTTC; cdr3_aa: CASSQNQGSYEQYF
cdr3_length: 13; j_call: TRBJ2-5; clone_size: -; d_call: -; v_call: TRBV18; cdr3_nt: TGTGCCAGCTCCACCAACAGCCAAGAGACCCAGTACTTC; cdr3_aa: CASSTNSQETQYF
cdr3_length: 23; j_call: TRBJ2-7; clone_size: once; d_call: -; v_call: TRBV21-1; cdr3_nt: TGTGCCAGCAGGAGGGGCGGGGACAGCATTATTCCTTACAACTATTCCTTACCCTACGAGCAGTACTTC; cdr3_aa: CASRRGGDSIIPYNYSLPYEQYF
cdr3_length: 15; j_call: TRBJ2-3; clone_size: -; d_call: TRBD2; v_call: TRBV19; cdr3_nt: TGTGCCAGTAGTATGGAGGCTAGCGGACCAGATACGCAGTATTTT; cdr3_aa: CASSMEASGPDTQYF
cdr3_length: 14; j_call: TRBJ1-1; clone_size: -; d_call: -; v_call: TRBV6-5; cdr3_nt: TGTGCCACCCCCCGGGGGGGGGCGGCCACTGAAGCTTTCTTT; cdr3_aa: CATPRGGAATEAFF
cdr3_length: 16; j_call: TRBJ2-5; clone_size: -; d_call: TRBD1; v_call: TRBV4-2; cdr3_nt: TGTGCCAGCAGCCAACTACCCGGGACAGGGGGATGGACCCAGTACTTC; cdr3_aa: CASSQLPGTGGWTQYF
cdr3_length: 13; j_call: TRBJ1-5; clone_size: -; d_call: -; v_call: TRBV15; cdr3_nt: TGTGCCATTACGGACAGAGGGGATCAGCCCCAGCATTTT; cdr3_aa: CAITDRGDQPQHF
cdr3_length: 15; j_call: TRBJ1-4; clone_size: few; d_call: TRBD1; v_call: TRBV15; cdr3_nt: TGTGCCACCAGCAAAGGGACAGCAACTAATGAAAAACTGTTTTTT; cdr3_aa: CATSKGTATNEKLFF
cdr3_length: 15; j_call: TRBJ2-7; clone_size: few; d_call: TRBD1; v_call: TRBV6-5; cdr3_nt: TGTGCCAGCAGTAGGTCCGGGACAGCAACCTACGAGCAGTACTTC; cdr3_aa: CASSRSGTATYEQYF
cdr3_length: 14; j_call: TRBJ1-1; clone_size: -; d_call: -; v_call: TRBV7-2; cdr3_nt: TGTGCCAGCAAGGCAGGGGCCCCGAACACTGAAGCTTTCTTT; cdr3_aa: CASKAGAPNTEAFF
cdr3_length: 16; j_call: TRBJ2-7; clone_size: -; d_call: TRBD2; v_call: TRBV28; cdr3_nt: TGTGCCAGCAGTCCCGGGACTAGCGGGGGGTGGGTAGAGCAGTACTTC; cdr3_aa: CASSPGTSGGWVEQYF
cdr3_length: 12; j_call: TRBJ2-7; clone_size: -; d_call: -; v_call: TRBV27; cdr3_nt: TGTGCCACCCAGGGCAGATCCTACGAGCAGTACTTC; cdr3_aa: CATQGRSYEQYF
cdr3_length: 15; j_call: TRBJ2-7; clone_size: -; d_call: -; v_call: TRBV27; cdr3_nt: TGTGCCAGCAGTCCCCTCCTGACAGGCTCCTACGAGCAGTACTTC; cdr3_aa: CASSPLLTGSYEQYF
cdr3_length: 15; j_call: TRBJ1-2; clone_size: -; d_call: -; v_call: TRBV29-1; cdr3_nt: TGCAGCGTCCTAACGGGGGGGGGCGGAATCTATGGCTACACCTTC; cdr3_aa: CSVLTGGGGIYGYTF
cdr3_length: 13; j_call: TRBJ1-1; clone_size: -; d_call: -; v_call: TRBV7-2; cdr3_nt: TGTGCCAGCAGCTTGTCCCGGAACACTGAAGCTTTCTTT; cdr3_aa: CASSLSRNTEAFF
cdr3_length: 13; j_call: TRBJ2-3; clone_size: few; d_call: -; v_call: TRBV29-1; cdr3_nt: TGCAGCGTGGGGGAGCGGGTGCCAGATACGCAGTATTTT; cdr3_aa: CSVGERVPDTQYF
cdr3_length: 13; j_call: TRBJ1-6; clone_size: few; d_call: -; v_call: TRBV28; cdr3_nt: TGTGCCAGCAGTTTAGGAGGGCGATCACCCCTCCACTTT; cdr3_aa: CASSLGGRSPLHF
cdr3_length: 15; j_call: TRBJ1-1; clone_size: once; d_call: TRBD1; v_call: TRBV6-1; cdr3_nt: TGTGCCAGCAGTGAAGTTGGGACAGGCAACACTGAAGCTTTCTTT; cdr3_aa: CASSEVGTGNTEAFF
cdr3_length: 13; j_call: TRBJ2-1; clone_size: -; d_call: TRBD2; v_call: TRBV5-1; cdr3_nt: TGCGCCAGCAGCCCCGTGGGGAGGGATGAGCAGTTCTTC; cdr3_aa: CASSPVGRDEQFF
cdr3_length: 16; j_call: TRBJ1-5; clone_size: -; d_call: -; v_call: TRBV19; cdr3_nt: TGTGCCAGTAGTATGGGTGCAGGGGCGAGCAATCAGCCCCAGCATTTT; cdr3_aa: CASSMGAGASNQPQHF
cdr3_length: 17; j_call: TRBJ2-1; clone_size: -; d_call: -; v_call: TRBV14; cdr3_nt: TGTGCCAGCAGCCATAATTACGGGGGGCTCTACTACAATGAGCAGTTCTTC; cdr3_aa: CASSHNYGGLYYNEQFF
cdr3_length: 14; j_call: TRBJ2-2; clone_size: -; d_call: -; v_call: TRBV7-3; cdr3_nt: TGTGCCAGCAGCTTAGGAAGACAATCCGGGGAGCTGTTTTTT; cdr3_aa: CASSLGRQSGELFF
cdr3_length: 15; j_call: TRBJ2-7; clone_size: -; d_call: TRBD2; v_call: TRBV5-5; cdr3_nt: TGTGCCAGCAGCCCCGTGGGACTAGCGGGGAAGGAGCAGTACTTC; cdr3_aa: CASSPVGLAGKEQYF
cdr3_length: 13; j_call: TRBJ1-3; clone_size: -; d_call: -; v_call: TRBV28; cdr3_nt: TGTGCGCTAGGTTCCTCCTCTGGAAACACCATATATTTT; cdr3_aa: CALGSSSGNTIYF
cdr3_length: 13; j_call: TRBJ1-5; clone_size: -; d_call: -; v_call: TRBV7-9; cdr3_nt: TGTGCCAGCAGCTTTGACCGCGGACAGCCCCAGCATTTT; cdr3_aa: CASSFDRGQPQHF
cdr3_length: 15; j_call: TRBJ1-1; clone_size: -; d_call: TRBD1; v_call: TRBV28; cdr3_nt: TGTGCCAGCCGATCGTCAGGGGGCATGAACACTGAAGCTTTCTTT; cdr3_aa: CASRSSGGMNTEAFF
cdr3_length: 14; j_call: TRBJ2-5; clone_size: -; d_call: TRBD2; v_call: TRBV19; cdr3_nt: TGTGCCAGTAGACTAGCGGGGGGCCAAGAGACCCAGTACTTC; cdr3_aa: CASRLAGGQETQYF
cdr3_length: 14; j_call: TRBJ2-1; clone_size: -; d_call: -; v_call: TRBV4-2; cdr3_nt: TGTGCCAGCAGTCCAGAATTACAGGGCGGGGGGCAGTTCTTC; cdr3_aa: CASSPELQGGGQFF